This record concerns one T cell receptor (beta chain) sequence. The data were produced by immunoSEQ multiplex PCR, yet TCRdb's version contains in-frame clones alone and is incomplete. This table has 250,000 or so clones, approximately 85% appearing once. This specimen belongs to a study of blood T cell repertoires in COVID-19. On the study more broadly: Nucleic acid was either cDNA or gDNA, and it came from T cells, B-cell-depleted T cells, or PBMCs.

The sequence was obtained from a woman in her 30s with acute or convalescent COVID-19. Sequencing was carried out using peripheral blood.

As DNA, the CDR3 is TGTGCCAGTAGCCCCCCCGCAGCTAACTATGGCTACACCTTC. Translated: CASSPPAANYGYTF. This sequence joins TRBV19 and TRBJ1-2; no firm D call. The V gene lost 6 bases and the J gene lost 0 bases, with 11 bases spanning the gap. The CDR3 has 14 residues. From germline, CDR1 is LNHDA and CDR2 SQIVND (reference sequence).